This T cell receptor (beta chain) was recorded in a study of cytomegalovirus exposure and HLA in healthy donors. At the level of the study: According to later analysis, the same platform produced the 120 or so validation and under 750 first-cohort repertoires.

Assay used: immunoSEQ multiplex PCR; TCRdb lists only in-frame clones, some missing. The table includes 150,000 to 200,000 clones, around 84% detected once. This CDR3 is built from 15 residues. Per the germline V gene, CDR1 is SGDLS and CDR2 is YYNGEE. The junction had 11 bases not matched to a gene; V was cut back by 7 bases and J by 4 bases. The receptor was isolated from a man aged 18-30 years in good health and CMV-seropositive. What was sequenced was PBMCs. The J gene is TRBJ2-3, the V gene TRBV9; 8 positions agree with TRBD2. The CDR3 coding sequence is TGTGCCAGCGATCGGGAGGGAGGGGTTCCAGATACGCAGTATTTT. It yields the protein CASDREGGVPDTQYF.